The clone carrying this T cell receptor beta chain appeared many times. Germline assignment: CDR1 SGHDN and CDR2 FVKESK. Trimming removed 3 bases at V and 0 bases at J, with 7 bases between. The CDR3 consists of 14 residues. The data were taken from a study of human T cells and chemical hapten exposure. Time point reported: pre-sensitization, week 0. Treatment indicated: therapeutic diphenylcyclopropenone sensitization with weekly scalp DPC. TCRdb reprocessed the RACE reads via MiXCR and lists one record per CDR3 protein. Counted here are about 120,000 distinct CDR3 sequences, about 13% occurring once; the ten biggest clones make up approximately 2.6%.

The material sequenced was whole blood, taken in connection with sensitization to the hapten diphenylcyclopropenone (DPC). The chain is built from TRBV14 and TRBJ2-3; D assignment may be TRBD1 or TRBD2 (5 bases each). This receptor was identified in a woman younger than 35 with alopecia areata. Some clones in this sample may be carry-over from other donors' samples. CDR3 bases: TGTGCCAGCAGCCAGGGACGTAGCACAGATACGCAGTATTTT. Translating gives CASSQGRSTDTQYF.